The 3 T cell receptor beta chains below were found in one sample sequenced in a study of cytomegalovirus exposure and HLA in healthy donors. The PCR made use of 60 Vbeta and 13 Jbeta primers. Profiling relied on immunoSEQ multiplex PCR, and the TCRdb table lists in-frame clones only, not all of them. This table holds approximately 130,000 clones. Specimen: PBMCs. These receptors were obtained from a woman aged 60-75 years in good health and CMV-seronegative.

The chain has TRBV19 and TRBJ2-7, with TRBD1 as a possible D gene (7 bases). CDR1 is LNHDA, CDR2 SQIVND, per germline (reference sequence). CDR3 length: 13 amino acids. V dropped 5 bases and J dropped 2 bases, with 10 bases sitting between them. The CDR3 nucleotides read TGTGCCAGTAGTTCAGGGGGGACCTACGAGCAGTACTTC. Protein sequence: CASSSGGTYEQYF.

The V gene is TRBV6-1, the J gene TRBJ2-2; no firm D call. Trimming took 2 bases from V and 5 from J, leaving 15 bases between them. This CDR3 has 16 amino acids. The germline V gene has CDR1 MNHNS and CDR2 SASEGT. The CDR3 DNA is TGTGCCAGCAGTGAATTCCCCCTAGAAGGTACCGGGGAGCTGTTTTTT. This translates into CASSEFPLEGTGELFF.

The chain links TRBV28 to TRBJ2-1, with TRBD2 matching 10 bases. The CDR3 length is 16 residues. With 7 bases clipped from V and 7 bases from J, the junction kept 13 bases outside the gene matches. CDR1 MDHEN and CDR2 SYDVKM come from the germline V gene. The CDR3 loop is CASTLAASGSRNEQFF. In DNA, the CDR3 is TGTGCCAGCACCCTTGCGGCTAGCGGGAGTCGAAATGAGCAGTTCTTC.